The 24 T cell receptor beta chains given below trace back to one sample, sequenced in a study of blood T cell repertoires in COVID-19. Generated by immunoSEQ multiplex PCR, the TCRdb table keeps only in-frame clones and is missing some. The table includes some 330,000 clones, 75% to 90% detected once. Sequenced: PBMCs or T cells enriched from blood (not recorded which). The receptors shown here come from a young man who had recovered from COVID-19.

The chain combines TRBV2 with TRBJ2-3; D may be TRBD1 (6 bases). CDR3 length equals 16 residues. Germline V gene data show CDR1 as SNHLY and CDR2 as FYNNEI. Deletions cut 10 bases from V and 2 bases from J, with 22 bases between. The CDR3 protein is CATAEQGTYLTDTQYF. DNA for the CDR3: TGTGCCACTGCGGAGCAGGGGACCTACCTCACAGATACGCAGTATTTT.

The gene calls are TRBV12-3 or TRBV12-4 and TRBJ1-6; D perhaps matches TRBD1 (6 bases). The CDR3 sequence is 13 residues long. Trimming stripped 3 bases from V and 10 bases from J, with 10 bases between. CDR3 residues: CASSLGDKSPLHF. The CDR3 DNA is TGTGCCAGCAGTTTGGGGGACAAATCACCCCTCCACTTT.

The chain has TRBV7-8 and TRBJ2-3; 9 bases map to TRBD1. Trimming took 3 bases from V and 5 from J; bases not matched to a gene: 9. The germline V gene encodes CDR1 SGHVS and CDR2 FQNEAQ. The CDR3 sequence is 16 residues long. This CDR3 is CASSLMGQGWVDTQYF. CDR3 nucleotide sequence: TGTGCCAGCAGCTTGATGGGACAGGGATGGGTAGATACGCAGTATTTT.

V gene TRBV24-1 combines with J gene TRBJ2-5; 9 bases match TRBD2. The germline gives CDR1 KGHDR, CDR2 SFDVKD. Trimming removed 3 bases from V and 5 bases from J; junction bases left unmatched: 12. The CDR3 contains 17 residues. CDR3 loop: CATSDVAAGGRWETQYF. CDR3 coding DNA: TGTGCCACCAGTGATGTTGCGGCGGGGGGGCGATGGGAGACCCAGTACTTC.

This clone was seen only a few times. V is TRBV28 and J is TRBJ2-7, with D maybe TRBD1 (5 bases). This CDR3 has 14 residues. Per germline, CDR1 MDHEN and CDR2 SYDVKM. V was clipped by 2 bases and J by 4 bases, with 12 bases between them. This CDR3 reads CASSLPGHLYEQYF. The CDR3 nucleotides are TGTGCCAGCAGTTTACCCGGACATCTGTACGAGCAGTACTTC.

This clone was found once. The chain uses TRBV29-1 and TRBJ1-2, with D perhaps TRBD1 (6 bases). Germline values: CDR1 SQVTM, CDR2 ANQGSEA. The CDR3 has 15 amino acids. V was clipped by 2 bases and J by 1 base, with 14 bases between them. DNA for the CDR3: TGCAGCGTTGAATCCTGGACAGACTTTAACTATGGCTACACCTTC. Translation gives CSVESWTDFNYGYTF.

V usage is TRBV5-1 and J usage is TRBJ2-2, with TRBD2 matching 10 bases. V lost 4 bases to trimming and J lost 0 bases; unmatched junction nucleotides: 21. Germline lookup yields CDR1 SGHRS and CDR2 YFSETQ. The CDR3 sequence is 22 residues long. CDR3 bases: TGCGCCAGCAGCCCGGGGATTCGAAGGGCTAGCGGGAGAACCGCGAACACCGGGGAGCTGTTTTTT. Its protein product is CASSPGIRRASGRTANTGELFF.

The rearrangement joins TRBV10-3 to TRBJ1-6; D unresolved. The germline V and J ends were trimmed by 0 bases and 10 bases, with 10 bases remaining between them. The CDR3 is 14 amino acids. Germline values: CDR1 ENHRY, CDR2 SYGVKD. The CDR3 loop is CAISESREASPLHF. The CDR3 nucleotides are TGTGCCATCAGTGAGTCTCGAGAAGCGTCACCCCTCCACTTT.

This chain connects TRBV28 to TRBJ1-3; 7 bases agree with TRBD1. Germline V gene sequence: CDR1 MDHEN, CDR2 SYDVKM. This CDR3 is 17 amino acids long. Trimming at V came to 5 bases and at J to 0 bases, leaving 10 bases not matched to a gene. Here the CDR3 DNA reads TGTGCCAGCAGTCCCTGGACAGGTTCCAGCTCTGGAAACACCATATATTTT. Encoded protein: CASSPWTGSSSGNTIYF.

The chain uses TRBV2 and TRBJ2-5; D is ambiguous. This CDR3 has 12 residues. Deletions cut 7 bases from V and 7 bases from J, with 13 bases between. Germline CDR1 reads SNHLY; CDR2 reads FYNNEI. The CDR3, as DNA: TGTGCCAGCATTTCCGCGCCAGGGACCCAGTACTTC. Protein: CASISAPGTQYF.

The CDR3 DNA reads TGTGCCAGCAGCTTGGTACAGGCTCAAGAGACCCAGTACTTC. Protein: CASSLVQAQETQYF. This rearrangement joins TRBV5-6 to TRBJ2-5; perhaps TRBD1 as D (5 bases). Per germline, CDR1 SGHDT and CDR2 YYEEEE. CDR3 length: 14 residues. V lost 0 bases, J lost 2 bases, and 8 bases lay in between. Full variable domain (missing parts from reference TRBV5-6 and TRBJ2-5): DAGVTQSPTHLIKTRGQQVTLRCSPKSGHDTVSWYQQALGQGPQFIFQYYEEEERQRGNFPDRFSGHQFPNYSSELNVNALLLGDSALYLCASSLVQAQETQYFGPGTRLLVL.

The genes are TRBV7-6 and TRBJ2-3; a possible D gene is TRBD2 (7 bases). Germline V gene data show CDR1 as SGHVS and CDR2 as FNYEAQ. The germline V and J ends were trimmed by 1 base and 1 base, with 12 bases remaining between them. The CDR3 spans 16 residues. CDR3 region: CASSLEPGGGTDTQYF. For the CDR3, the DNA is TGTGCCAGCAGCTTAGAACCGGGGGGCGGCACAGATACGCAGTATTTT.

This clone came up a few times. One junction end disagrees with the germline gene, perhaps due to a read error. This chain connects TRBV2 to TRBJ1-2; 7 bases are a match to TRBD1. The CDR3 is 13 residues long. Germline CDR1 is SNHLY and CDR2 is FYNNEI. The CDR3 loop is CASREEGAGSYTF. Written as DNA, the CDR3 is TGTGCCAGCAGAGAAGAGGGGGCTGGGAGCTACACCTTC.

J is TRBJ2-7 and V is TRBV28; D possibly corresponds to TRBD2 (5 bases). CDR1 and CDR2 from the germline V gene are MDHEN and SYDVKM. CDR3 length equals 14 residues. Trimming pared 5 bases from V and 4 bases from J, leaving 15 bases between. The CDR3 coding sequence is TGTGCCAGCAGTGCGGGTTCGGCGGTATACGAGCAGTACTTC. It encodes CASSAGSAVYEQYF.

CDR3 in DNA: TGTGCCAGCAGTCTAGGGGGGGGCGCCTACAATGAGCAGTTCTTC. Translated, it gives CASSLGGGAYNEQFF. The chain links TRBV2 to TRBJ2-1, with D perhaps TRBD2 (7 bases). V lost 5 bases to trimming and J lost 2 bases, with 13 bases between them. The germline gives CDR1 SNHLY, CDR2 FYNNEI. This CDR3 is 15 amino acids long.

The chain links TRBV19 to TRBJ1-4; 8 bases fit TRBD1. The CDR3 covers 14 residues. V lost 4 bases to trimming and J lost 8 bases; unmatched junction nucleotides: 6. The germline CDR1 and CDR2 sequences are LNHDA and SQIVND (reference sequence). The CDR3 bases are TGTGCCAGTAGTAAAGACAGGGGTCGGGAAAAACTGTTTTTT. As protein: CASSKDRGREKLFF.

The V and J genes are TRBV2 and TRBJ1-2; 8 bases line up with TRBD1. Germline loops: CDR1 SNHLY, CDR2 FYNNEI. The CDR3 runs 14 residues. V shed 4 bases, J shed 8 bases, and the junction held 9 bases outside the gene matches. CDR3 in DNA: TGTGCCAGCAGTGTTCTGACAGGGGAAGACGGCTACACCTTC. Its translation is CASSVLTGEDGYTF.

The chain combines TRBV29-1 with TRBJ2-1; 13 bases align to TRBD2. Germline values: CDR1 SQVTM, CDR2 ANQGSEA. The V gene end was trimmed by 8 bases and the J gene end by 4 bases; junction bases not matched to a gene: 11. There are 16 residues in the CDR3. CDR3 loop: CSLPGTSGAPYNEQFF. CDR3 nucleotide sequence: TGCAGCCTTCCGGGGACTAGCGGGGCACCGTACAATGAGCAGTTCTTC.

This sequence joins TRBV2 and TRBJ1-6; 9 nucleotides align to TRBD1. The CDR3 is 13 residues long. The ends lost 10 bases at V and 9 bases at J; junction bases unmatched: 7. Per the germline V gene, CDR1 is SNHLY and CDR2 is FYNNEI. Here the CDR3 reads CATGTGPLSPLHF. CDR3 coding DNA: TGTGCCACGGGGACAGGGCCCCTTTCACCCCTCCACTTT. The whole variable domain, remainder taken from reference TRBV2 and TRBJ1-6, is EPEVTQTPSHQVTQMGQEVILRCVPISNHLYFYWYRQILGQKVEFLVSFYNNEISEKSEIFDDQFSVERPDGSNFTLKIRSTKLEDSAMYFCATGTGPLSPLHFGNGTRLTVT.

The V and J genes are TRBV5-4 and TRBJ2-7; 16 bases are a match to TRBD2. The germline V gene encodes CDR1 SGHNT and CDR2 YYREEE (reference sequence). The ends lost 4 bases at V and 7 bases at J; junction bases unmatched: 11. The length of the CDR3 is 17 residues. For the CDR3, the DNA is TGTGCCAGCAGCCCAACAGTGGGGACTAGCGGGGGGGAGGAGCAGTACTTC. This codes for CASSPTVGTSGGEEQYF. The full variable domain, rest sourced from reference TRBV5-4 and TRBJ2-7, is ETGVTQSPTHLIKTRGQQVTLRCSSQSGHNTVSWYQQALGQGPQFIFQYYREEENGRGNFPPRFSGLQFPNYSSELNVNALELDDSALYLCASSPTVGTSGGEEQYFGPGTRLTVT.

This CDR3 reads CSVKRGTAMNTEAFF. In DNA form, the CDR3 reads TGCAGCGTAAAAAGGGGAACAGCCATGAACACTGAAGCTTTCTTT. The chain couples TRBV29-1 to TRBJ1-1; weak D call: TRBD1 (5 bases). The V and J ends lost 6 bases and 0 bases respectively, with 17 bases between them. This CDR3 has 15 residues. Germline CDR1 and CDR2: SQVTM and ANQGSEA.

The chain uses TRBV4-2 and TRBJ2-5; 7 nucleotides align to TRBD1. There are 17 residues in the CDR3. Trimming cost V 0 bases and J 1 base; bases outside gene matches: 8. Germline lookup yields CDR1 LGHNA and CDR2 YNFKEQ. The CDR3 is CASSQDPGQFRQETQYF. The CDR3 region has the DNA TGTGCCAGCAGCCAAGACCCGGGACAGTTCCGCCAAGAGACCCAGTACTTC.

This clone was detected only once. The V call is TRBV11-2, the J call TRBJ2-2; TRBD2 aligns across 8 bases. Germline V CDR1 and CDR2: SGHAT, FQNNGV. The CDR3 runs to 15 residues. Losses at the gene ends were 6 bases for V and 4 bases for J; bases not matched to a gene: 7. The CDR3 bases are TGTGCCAGCAGTGCGGGGGGCCACGGCACCGGGGAGCTGTTTTTT. Protein sequence: CASSAGGHGTGELFF.

J is TRBJ1-5 and V is TRBV12-3 or TRBV12-4, with TRBD1 as a possible D gene (6 bases). This CDR3 comprises 13 residues. The V end was cut by 8 bases, the J end by 7 bases, with 15 bases between. The CDR3 here is CASRIAGEQPQHF. The CDR3 DNA reads as TGTGCCAGCCGGATTGCAGGGGAACAGCCCCAGCATTTT.